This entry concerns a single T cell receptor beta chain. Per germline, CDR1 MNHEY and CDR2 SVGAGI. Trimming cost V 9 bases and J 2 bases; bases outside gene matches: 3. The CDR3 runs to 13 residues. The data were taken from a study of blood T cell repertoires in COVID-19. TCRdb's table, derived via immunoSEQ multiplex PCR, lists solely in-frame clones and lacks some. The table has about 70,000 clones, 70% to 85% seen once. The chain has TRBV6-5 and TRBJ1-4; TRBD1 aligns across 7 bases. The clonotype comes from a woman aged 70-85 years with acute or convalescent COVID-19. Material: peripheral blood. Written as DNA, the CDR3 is TGTGCCAGACCGGGACAGACTAATGAAAAACTGTTTTTT. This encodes CARPGQTNEKLFF.